These 25 T cell receptor beta chains were all obtained from the same sample, sequenced in a study of shared clonotypes between healthy human individuals. Some clones are missing from TCRdb's copy, which holds only in-frame ones; the method was immunoSEQ multiplex PCR. The repertoire consists of 2,500,000 or so clones, with 80% to 95% occurring once and the leading ten covering 0.36%. The sample taken for sequencing was naive CD4+ T cells from PBMCs. Subset defined: CD45RA+ positively selected. The source of these receptors is a man between 18 and 29 years old in good health. Some clones in this sample may be carry-over from other donors' samples.

Only one count was recorded for this clone. V is TRBV7-3 and J is TRBJ2-5; 11 nucleotides match TRBD1. The CDR3 has 16 amino acids. Trimming took 4 bases from V and 5 from J; bases not matched to a gene: 9. CDR1 and CDR2 from the germline V gene are SGHTA and FQGTGA. The CDR3 DNA reads as TGTGCCAGCAGCTCAGGGGACAGGGGGTTTAGCGAGACCCAGTACTTC. This translates into CASSSGDRGFSETQYF.

Only one count was recorded for this clone. The rearrangement joins TRBV5-1 to TRBJ2-7; D is unresolved. Germline V gene lookup returns CDR1 SGHRS and CDR2 YFSETQ. V dropped 0 bases and J dropped 0 bases, with 7 bases sitting between them. The CDR3 consists of 14 residues. The CDR3 region is CASSLDTSSYEQYF. CDR3 nucleotide sequence: TGCGCCAGCAGCTTGGACACCAGCTCCTACGAGCAGTACTTC.

This chain connects TRBV7-8 to TRBJ2-5; D unresolved. V was clipped by 2 bases and J by 2 bases, with 12 bases between them. The CDR3 extends over 15 amino acids. CDR1 and CDR2 (germline): SGHVS, FQNEAQ. DNA for the CDR3: TGTGCCAGCAGCTTATTTAGTGGGCGGCAAGAGACCCAGTACTTC. Translation: CASSLFSGRQETQYF.

The rearrangement links TRBV11-1 to TRBJ2-7; 10 bases match TRBD1. Unmatched junction bases numbered 12, after V lost 1 base and J lost 3 bases. Germline assignment: CDR1 SGHAT and CDR2 FQDESV (reference sequence). The CDR3 sequence is 18 residues long. CDR3 DNA: TGTGCCAGCAGCTTAGTACGGACAGGGGGACCGAAAGGCTACGAGCAGTACTTC. It codes for CASSLVRTGGPKGYEQYF.

The chain links TRBV4-3 to TRBJ2-1; maybe TRBD2 (5 bases). Trimming removed 1 base at V and 8 bases at J, with 15 bases between. This CDR3 region has 15 residues. Germline assignment: CDR1 LGHNA and CDR2 YSLEER. CDR3 in DNA: TGCGCCAGCAGCCAAGTAAGGAGGAGTTTGTATGAGCAGTTCTTC. As protein: CASSQVRRSLYEQFF.

The V gene is TRBV5-1, the J gene TRBJ2-3, with TRBD1 matching 7 bases. This CDR3 has 17 amino acids. Losses at the gene ends were 4 bases for V and 0 bases for J; bases not matched to a gene: 11. Germline assignment: CDR1 SGHRS and CDR2 YFSETQ. This chain's CDR3 is CASSPPPRGPSTDTQYF. CDR3 sequence (DNA): TGCGCCAGCAGCCCCCCGCCGAGGGGGCCTAGCACAGATACGCAGTATTTT.

V usage is TRBV11-2 and J usage is TRBJ1-1; D unresolved. Trimming pared 1 base from V and 0 bases from J, leaving 9 bases between. In germline, CDR1 is SGHAT, CDR2 FQNNGV. This CDR3 is built from 15 residues. CDR3 nucleotide sequence: TGTGCCAGCAGCTTAGCGAAGGGAATGAACACTGAAGCTTTCTTT. It is translated as CASSLAKGMNTEAFF.

This sequence joins TRBV28 and TRBJ2-5, with a tentative D call TRBD2 (6 bases). Trimming removed 2 bases from V and 4 bases from J, with 14 bases in between. The CDR3 loop spans 15 amino acids. CDR1 and CDR2 from the germline V gene are MDHEN and SYDVKM. CDR3: CASSLRRLVLETQYF. CDR3 nucleotide sequence: TGTGCCAGCAGTTTAAGAAGACTAGTTTTAGAGACCCAGTACTTC.

The chain combines TRBV2 with TRBJ1-2, with 7 bases identical to TRBD1. Germline CDR1 SNHLY, CDR2 FYNNEI. The CDR3 is 16 residues long. Losses at the gene ends were 6 bases for V and 2 bases for J; bases not matched to a gene: 12. CDR3: CASSVRQGGTNYGYTF. The CDR3 bases are TGTGCCAGCAGCGTGCGACAGGGCGGGACGAACTATGGCTACACCTTC.

This chain links TRBV5-1 with TRBJ2-1; 7 nucleotides match TRBD2. The V gene end was trimmed by 1 base and the J gene end by 9 bases; junction bases not matched to a gene: 7. The CDR3 runs to 14 residues. CDR1 and CDR2 from the germline V gene are SGHRS and YFSETQ. CDR3 bases: TGCGCCAGCAGCTTGTGGGGGTCGGGAGGTGAGCAGTTCTTC. This translates into CASSLWGSGGEQFF.

V usage is TRBV5-1 and J usage is TRBJ2-3; the match to TRBD2 covers 7 bases. Trimming at V came to 5 bases and at J to 0 bases, leaving 6 bases not matched to a gene. The CDR3 covers 15 residues. The germline V gene has CDR1 SGHRS and CDR2 YFSETQ. CDR3 protein: CASRPSGTSTDTQYF. In nucleotides, the CDR3 is TGCGCCAGCAGACCTAGCGGAACCAGCACAGATACGCAGTATTTT.

This clone was picked up one time. The gene calls are TRBV28 and TRBJ2-2; TRBD2 agrees at 14 bases. The CDR3 is 18 amino acids. Trimming removed 2 bases from V and 6 bases from J; junction bases left unmatched: 8. Germline V CDR1 and CDR2: MDHEN, SYDVKM. For the CDR3, the DNA is TGTGCCAGCAGTTTACCGGGACTAGCGGGAGAAGTCCCCGGGGAGCTGTTTTTT. It codes for CASSLPGLAGEVPGELFF.

In DNA, the CDR3 is TGCGCCAGCAGCTACAGCCCCGCACAGACCTACGAGCAGTACTTC. Protein product: CASSYSPAQTYEQYF. The rearrangement links TRBV5-1 to TRBJ2-5; D gene unclear. The J call may be mistaken, given a closer DNA end match to TRBJ2-7. The CDR3 runs to 15 residues. Germline V gives CDR1 SGHRS, CDR2 YFSETQ.

The chain recombines TRBV7-9 with TRBJ2-1, with 12 bases fitting TRBD2. There are 16 residues in the CDR3. Germline CDR1 reads SEHNR; CDR2 reads FQNEAQ (reference sequence). Trimming at V came to 3 bases and at J to 4 bases, leaving 4 bases not matched to a gene. The CDR3 sequence is CASSFRLAGAYNEQFF. The CDR3 DNA is TGTGCCAGCAGCTTCCGACTAGCGGGAGCGTACAATGAGCAGTTCTTC.

DNA of the CDR3: TGTGCCAGCAGTGAATCCTCTAGCGGGCTCGTTTACACAGATACGCAGTATTTT. It codes for CASSESSSGLVYTDTQYF. The chain has TRBV6-1 and TRBJ2-3, with 8 bases lining up with TRBD2. This CDR3 is built from 18 residues. The germline CDR1 and CDR2 sequences are MNHNS and SASEGT. The ends lost 2 bases at V and 2 bases at J; junction bases unmatched: 12.

The chain uses TRBV6-6 and TRBJ2-4, with 9 bases that match TRBD1. Germline CDR1 reads MNHNY; CDR2 reads SVGAGI (reference sequence). The CDR3 spans 16 residues. V gave up 6 bases and J gave up 0 bases; unmatched junction bases: 6. The chain's CDR3 is CASSPGQGIAKNIQYF. In nucleotides, the CDR3 is TGTGCCAGCAGCCCCGGACAGGGGATAGCCAAAAACATTCAGTACTTC.

The V gene is TRBV7-9, the J gene TRBJ2-7, with TRBD1 identical over 8 bases. V dropped 2 bases and J dropped 0; count of bases not matched to a gene: 15. This CDR3 is 19 amino acids long. Per the germline V gene, CDR1 is SEHNR and CDR2 is FQNEAQ (reference sequence). The CDR3 is CASSLNLAWSGQVSYEQYF. The CDR3 DNA reads TGTGCCAGCAGCTTAAACCTTGCTTGGTCGGGACAGGTCTCCTACGAGCAGTACTTC.

The V and J genes are TRBV6-5 and TRBJ2-4; 7 bases are a match to TRBD1. V gave up 6 bases and J gave up 0 bases; unmatched junction bases: 5. Germline values: CDR1 MNHEY, CDR2 SVGAGI. This CDR3 is 15 amino acids long. DNA of the CDR3: TGTGCCAGCAGCCCAGGGACAGTAGCCAAAAACATTCAGTACTTC. The encoded protein is CASSPGTVAKNIQYF.

The chain employs TRBV11-2 and TRBJ2-7; D unresolved. V was shortened by 5 bases and J by 2 bases, with 13 bases between the two germline ends. CDR3 length: 14 amino acids. Germline V gene lookup returns CDR1 SGHAT and CDR2 FQNNGV. CDR3 protein: CASSHAVSPYEQYF. The CDR3 DNA is TGTGCCAGCAGCCACGCCGTGAGTCCCTACGAGCAGTACTTC.

The chain carries TRBV28 and TRBJ1-2, with D unclear. Germline values: CDR1 MDHEN, CDR2 SYDVKM. The CDR3 is 11 amino acids. V shed 5 bases and J shed 3 bases, with 4 bases lying between them. CDR3: CASSVDYGYTF. The DNA of the CDR3 is TGTGCCAGCAGTGTAGACTATGGCTACACCTTC.

This rearrangement joins TRBV30 to TRBJ1-5, with 8 bases identical to TRBD1. The J segment lost 7 bases and the V segment lost 6 bases, leaving 8 bases of the junction unmatched. Germline lookup yields CDR1 GTSNPN and CDR2 SVGIG (reference sequence). The CDR3 has 13 amino acids. The CDR3, as DNA: TGTGCCTGCAGAGGACAGGGTAAACAGCCCCAGCATTTT. It yields the protein CACRGQGKQPQHF.

This clone came up once. CDR3 nucleotide sequence: TGTGCCAGCAGTGACGGGACTAGAATTTCCGAGCAGTACTTC. Its translation: CASSDGTRISEQYF. This chain joins TRBV2 and TRBJ2-7; 8 nucleotides match TRBD2. This CDR3 has 14 residues. Losses at the gene ends were 3 bases for V and 6 bases for J; bases not matched to a gene: 7. Germline assignment: CDR1 SNHLY and CDR2 FYNNEI.

The chain links TRBV7-8 to TRBJ2-1, with no clear D. Between the trimmed V and J ends, which lost 4 bases and 11 bases, there was a span of 12 bases. CDR3 size: 12 residues. The germline CDR1 and CDR2 sequences are SGHVS and FQNEAQ. Here the CDR3 DNA reads TGTGCCAGCAGCTCCCTAGGGCCGAAGCAGTTCTTC. This sequence encodes CASSSLGPKQFF.

This rearrangement joins TRBV7-3 to TRBJ2-3; 8 bases match TRBD2. Germline V gene lookup returns CDR1 SGHTA and CDR2 FQGTGA. The CDR3 contains 16 residues. Trimming took 5 bases from V and 3 from J; bases not matched to a gene: 10. The CDR3 region is CASSLIGAGATDTQYF. The CDR3 DNA is TGTGCCAGCAGCCTTATCGGAGCGGGAGCGACAGATACGCAGTATTTT.

Only one count was recorded for this clone. V gene TRBV5-4 combines with J gene TRBJ2-7; D assignment may be TRBD1 or TRBD2 (6 bases each). The CDR3 is made up of 17 amino acids. Germline V gene sequence: CDR1 SGHNT, CDR2 YYREEE (reference sequence). V was cut by 7 bases and J by 5 bases, with 28 bases left in between. This chain's CDR3 is CASRDSRRGGLFDEQYF. CDR3 sequence (DNA): TGTGCCAGCCGCGACTCCCGACGAGGGGGACTTTTCGACGAGCAGTACTTC.